Here is one T cell receptor beta chain with its context. This entry is derived from a study of blood T cell repertoires in COVID-19. V dropped 3 bases and J dropped 5 bases, with 20 bases sitting between them. The CDR3 contains 16 residues. Per germline, CDR1 SGDLS and CDR2 YYNGEE. Measured with immunoSEQ multiplex PCR; TCRdb has only the in-frame clones, and not every one. The sample shows a few hundred thousand clones, 75% to 90% of them seen only once. Sequencing used peripheral blood. This clonotype was obtained from a man aged 25-40 years with active or convalescent COVID-19. The chain couples TRBV9 to TRBJ1-2, with TRBD1 as a possible D gene (5 bases). The CDR3 is CASSGERRGRGYGYTF. The CDR3 bases are TGTGCCAGCAGCGGGGAACGACGGGGGAGGGGTTATGGCTACACCTTC.